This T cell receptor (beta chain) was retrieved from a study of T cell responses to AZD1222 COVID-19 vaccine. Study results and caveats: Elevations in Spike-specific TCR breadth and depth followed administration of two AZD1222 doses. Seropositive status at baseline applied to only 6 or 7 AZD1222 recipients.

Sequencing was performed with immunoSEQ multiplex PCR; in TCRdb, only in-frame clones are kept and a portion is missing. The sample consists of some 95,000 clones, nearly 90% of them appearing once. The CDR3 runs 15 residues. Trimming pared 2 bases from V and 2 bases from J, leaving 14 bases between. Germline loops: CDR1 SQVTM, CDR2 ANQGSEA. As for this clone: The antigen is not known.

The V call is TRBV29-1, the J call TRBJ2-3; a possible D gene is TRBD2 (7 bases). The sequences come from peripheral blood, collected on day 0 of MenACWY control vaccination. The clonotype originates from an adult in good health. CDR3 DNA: TGCAGCGTTGAACTGAGGGGGGGTGCCACAGATACGCAGTATTTT. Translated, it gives CSVELRGGATDTQYF.